The sequence of this T cell receptor (beta chain) was determined in a study of T cell responses to AZD1222 COVID-19 vaccine. On this clone itself: Its antigen is unidentified.

Second doses were pooled across both intervals (about 4 or about 12 weeks). Profiling relied on immunoSEQ multiplex PCR, and the TCRdb table lists in-frame clones only, not all of them. The repertoire holds fewer than 110,000 clones, with about 89% as singletons. J was trimmed by 0 bases and V by 4 bases; bases with no gene match: 5. CDR3 length equals 17 residues. CDR1 LGHNT and CDR2 FRNRAP come from the germline V gene. Study-level results: A mostly white British donor set with more females was recruited, and clonal diversity was possibly underestimated. Following two doses of AZD1222, Spike-specific TCR breadth and depth rose. Across the whole spike, CD4 TCRs peaked at regions 160-218 and 743-854.

The chain carries TRBV12-5 and TRBJ2-1; 11 positions agree with TRBD2. The source of this sequence is an adult who received the AZD1222 COVID-19 vaccine. The source material was peripheral blood, sampled 28 days after the second AZD1222 dose. The CDR3 region has the DNA TGTGCTAGTGGTTGGGGACTAGCGGAAAGCTCCTACAATGAGCAGTTCTTC. Protein sequence: CASGWGLAESSYNEQFF.